This passage covers 26 T cell receptor beta chains from one sample sequenced in a study of blood T cell repertoires in COVID-19. Profiling relied on immunoSEQ multiplex PCR, and the TCRdb table lists in-frame clones only, not all of them. This repertoire shows 99,000 or so clones, under 80% found once; its top ten account for 19%. Material for sequencing was peripheral blood. These receptors were taken from a woman aged 70-85 years with acute or convalescent COVID-19.

The chain combines TRBV18 with TRBJ1-5; the D gene is possibly TRBD1 (5 bases). CDR3 length: 13 amino acids. V was clipped by 2 bases and J by 6 bases, with 8 bases between them. Germline V gene sequence: CDR1 KGHSH, CDR2 LQKENI. CDR3: CASSPEGLQPQHF. CDR3 coding DNA: TGTGCCAGCTCACCAGAGGGACTTCAGCCCCAGCATTTT.

The chain joins TRBV27 to TRBJ1-2; 7 nucleotides agree with TRBD1. The J segment lost 3 bases and the V segment lost 5 bases, leaving 3 bases of the junction unmatched. This CDR3 has 13 amino acids. Germline loops: CDR1 MNHEY, CDR2 SMNVEV (reference sequence). The CDR3 is CASSRQGHYGYTF. CDR3 DNA: TGTGCCAGCAGTCGACAGGGACACTATGGCTACACCTTC.

The gene calls are TRBV30 and TRBJ1-6; a weak D match, TRBD1 (6 bases). Germline V gene lookup returns CDR1 GTSNPN and CDR2 SVGIG (reference sequence). With 3 bases removed from V and 7 bases from J, the gap between germline ends came to 7 bases. CDR3 size: 12 residues. CDR3 region: CAWRGANSPLHF. The CDR3 DNA reads TGTGCCTGGAGGGGGGCCAATTCACCCCTCCACTTT.

V usage is TRBV6-2 or TRBV6-3 and J usage is TRBJ1-1; the D gene is possibly TRBD1 (6 bases). In germline, CDR1 is MNHEY, CDR2 SVGEGT. The CDR3 runs to 15 residues. V lost 0 bases, J lost 4 bases, and 12 bases lay in between. The CDR3 coding sequence is TGTGCCAGCAGTTACTCGATTGTCAGGGGCACTGAAGCTTTCTTT. This codes for CASSYSIVRGTEAFF.

This clone was recorded once. The chain links TRBV10-3 to TRBJ2-7; D is perhaps TRBD1 (6 bases). The CDR3 spans 14 residues. Trimming removed 0 bases at V and 2 bases at J, with 8 bases between. Germline loops: CDR1 ENHRY, CDR2 SYGVKD. CDR3 bases: TGTGCCATCAGTGAGTCGACAGGCGCCTACGAGCAGTACTTC. Translating gives CAISESTGAYEQYF.

The chain links TRBV11-1 to TRBJ2-2; 7 bases are shared with TRBD1. This CDR3 region has 16 residues. Trimming took 3 bases from V and 5 from J; bases not matched to a gene: 9. From germline, CDR1 is SGHAT and CDR2 FQDESV (reference sequence). CDR3 residues: CASSFNRGMRTGELFF. CDR3 DNA: TGTGCCAGCAGCTTCAACAGGGGCATGAGGACCGGGGAGCTGTTTTTT.

The count of this clone is one. The gene calls are TRBV2 and TRBJ2-7; 8 bases align to TRBD1. This CDR3 contains 14 residues. V shed 6 bases and J 3 bases; nucleotides not matched to a gene: 7. The V gene's germline CDR1 is SNHLY and CDR2 FYNNEI. The CDR3 region has the DNA TGTGCCAGCAGGGACAGGGTAACGAGCTACGAGCAGTACTTC. The encoded protein is CASRDRVTSYEQYF.

This chain connects TRBV28 to TRBJ1-2; D is uncertain. Trimming took 4 bases from V and 8 from J, leaving 17 bases between them. CDR3 size: 14 residues. The germline gives CDR1 MDHEN, CDR2 SYDVKM. CDR3 region: CASSSDVRQRGYTF. In DNA, the CDR3 is TGTGCCAGCAGTTCCGACGTCCGACAACGGGGCTACACCTTC.

The chain uses TRBV4-1 and TRBJ2-5, with 7 positions matching TRBD2. The CDR3 loop spans 17 amino acids. Germline CDR1 MGHRA, CDR2 YSYEKL. V trimming: 0 bases; J trimming: 5 bases; junction bases outside the gene matches: 12. CDR3 nucleotides: TGCGCCAGCAGCCAAGACTCCAGCGGGGTACCTCCGGAGACCCAGTACTTC. Amino acid sequence: CASSQDSSGVPPETQYF.

V and J are TRBV9 and TRBJ1-4; 7 positions match TRBD1. The CDR3 has 18 amino acids. The V segment lost 2 bases and the J segment 4 bases; nucleotides outside the gene matches: 14. Per germline, CDR1 SGDLS and CDR2 YYNGEE. CDR3 sequence (DNA): TGTGCCAGCAGCGTCCAACCCCTGACAGGGCCTCTTAATGAAAAACTGTTTTTT. Protein product: CASSVQPLTGPLNEKLFF.

This clone was observed a few times. The chain recombines TRBV5-6 with TRBJ2-3, with D possibly TRBD1 on 6 matching bases. The CDR3 length is 15 residues. Germline V gives CDR1 SGHDT, CDR2 YYEEEE. The V end was cut by 4 bases, the J end by 2 bases, with 14 bases between. This CDR3 is CASSRRGGNTDTQYF. The CDR3 coding sequence is TGTGCCAGCAGCCGGAGAGGGGGTAACACAGATACGCAGTATTTT.

The chain recombines TRBV9 with TRBJ2-5; a weak D match, TRBD2 (6 bases). Germline V gene data show CDR1 as SGDLS and CDR2 as YYNGEE. The CDR3 has 16 amino acids. V lost 0 bases and J 4 bases, leaving 16 bases between the germline ends. Here the CDR3 reads CASSVGGAWEAETQYF. As DNA, the CDR3 is TGTGCCAGCAGCGTAGGAGGGGCCTGGGAGGCAGAGACCCAGTACTTC.

This chain links TRBV9 with TRBJ2-3, with 8 positions matching TRBD2. Losses at the gene ends were 6 bases for V and 3 bases for J; bases not matched to a gene: 6. The CDR3 runs 14 residues. Germline loops: CDR1 SGDLS, CDR2 YYNGEE. This CDR3 is CASNRGGVTDTQYF. DNA of the CDR3: TGTGCCAGCAACCGGGGGGGCGTGACAGATACGCAGTATTTT.

This clone was found once. This chain links TRBV29-1 with TRBJ2-1; possibly TRBD1 for D (6 bases). This CDR3 comprises 13 residues. The V and J ends lost 5 bases and 1 base respectively, with 9 bases between them. Germline V gives CDR1 SQVTM, CDR2 ANQGSEA. CDR3 nucleotides: TGCAGCGTTAACAGGGATTCCTACAATGAGCAGTTCTTC. It specifies CSVNRDSYNEQFF.

This clone occurred once. The rearrangement links TRBV5-4 to TRBJ2-2, with 9 positions matching TRBD1. V lost 9 bases and J lost 5; bases outside the gene matches: 5. The CDR3 has 13 amino acids. Germline loops: CDR1 SGHNT, CDR2 YYREEE (reference sequence). CDR3 nucleotides: TGTGCCATTAGACAGGGGGTGACCGGGGAGCTGTTTTTT. It encodes CAIRQGVTGELFF.

This clone was observed a single time. The chain joins TRBV30 to TRBJ1-2; 9 nucleotides agree with TRBD1. CDR1 is GTSNPN, CDR2 SVGIG, per germline (reference sequence). V lost 5 bases, J lost 7 bases, and 8 bases stayed unmatched. The CDR3 loop spans 13 amino acids. CDR3 protein: CAWGTGGEGGYTF. Here the CDR3 DNA reads TGTGCCTGGGGTACAGGGGGCGAAGGTGGCTACACCTTC.

The V call is TRBV6-4, the J call TRBJ1-5, with TRBD1 as a possible D gene (6 bases). V gave up 8 bases and J gave up 6 bases, with 14 bases separating them. The V gene's germline CDR1 is MRHNA and CDR2 SNTAGT. The CDR3 is 13 residues long. The CDR3 region has the DNA TGTGCCAGCTTGTTTGCAGGGGTTCAGCCCCAGCATTTT. Translation: CASLFAGVQPQHF.

This clone was observed a few times. Other DNA sequences in this specimen translate into the identical CDR3. V usage is TRBV7-9 and J usage is TRBJ1-1; the D gene is possibly TRBD1 (5 bases). Germline V gene sequence: CDR1 SEHNR, CDR2 FQNEAQ (reference sequence). Between the trimmed V and J ends, which lost 0 bases and 4 bases, there was a span of 9 bases. The CDR3 sequence is 14 residues long. CDR3 DNA: TGTGCCAGCAGCTTAGCAGGGGAAGGCACTGAAGCTTTCTTT. Translated: CASSLAGEGTEAFF.

The chain joins TRBV3-1 (or the pseudogene TRBV3-2) to TRBJ2-5; 8 bases agree with TRBD1. There are 16 residues in the CDR3. Germline V gene data show CDR1 as LGHDT and CDR2 as YNNKEL (reference sequence). Losses at the gene ends were 5 bases for V and 2 bases for J; bases not matched to a gene: 10. The CDR3 sequence: CASSFSRGRLQETQYF. The CDR3 region has the DNA TGTGCCAGCAGCTTTAGCAGGGGGCGGCTACAAGAGACCCAGTACTTC.

This chain links TRBV7-9 with TRBJ2-7; unclear D gene. Germline values: CDR1 SEHNR, CDR2 FQNEAQ (reference sequence). The CDR3 extends over 13 amino acids. Between the trimmed V and J ends, which lost 1 base and 1 base, there was a span of 5 bases. DNA for the CDR3: TGTGCCAGCAGCTTAGACACGTCCTACGAGCAGTACTTC. As protein: CASSLDTSYEQYF.

The table lists this clone with a few counts. V gene TRBV11-3 combines with J gene TRBJ2-1; TRBD2 matches at 8 bases. Germline trimming cut 5 bases from V and 9 bases from J; bases unmatched to any gene: 3. Germline V gene lookup returns CDR1 SGHNT and CDR2 YENEEA. The CDR3 totals 12 residues. CDR3 protein: CASSLAGTEQFF. The CDR3 region has the DNA TGTGCCAGCAGCCTAGCGGGTACTGAGCAGTTCTTC.

This sequence joins TRBV18 and TRBJ1-5, with 10 nucleotides matching TRBD1. The germline gives CDR1 KGHSH, CDR2 LQKENI. This CDR3 region has 18 residues. V lost 3 bases and J lost 0; bases outside the gene matches: 8. The CDR3 region is CASSPYGTGANSNQPQHF. In DNA, the CDR3 is TGTGCCAGCTCACCTTATGGGACAGGGGCAAATAGCAATCAGCCCCAGCATTTT.

The chain is built from TRBV5-5 and TRBJ1-2; D gene unclear. Trimming shortened V by 4 bases and J by 4 bases, and 14 bases separated the two germline ends. Germline V CDR1 and CDR2: SGHKS, YYEKEE (reference sequence). The CDR3 length is 14 residues. The DNA for the CDR3 is TGTGCCAGCAGCCCGGAGCCTAACTTCTATGGCTACACCTTC. Protein: CASSPEPNFYGYTF. Based on the CDR3 plus reference TRBV5-5 and TRBJ1-2, the full variable domain is DAGVTQSPTHLIKTRGQQVTLRCSPISGHKSVSWYQQVLGQGPQFIFQYYEKEERGRGNFPDRFSARQFPNYSSELNVNALLLGDSALYLCASSPEPNFYGYTFGSGTRLTVV.

This chain links TRBV27 with TRBJ1-1; D ambiguous. The CDR3 is made up of 11 amino acids. V gave up 6 bases and J gave up 11 bases, with 13 bases separating them. Germline lookup yields CDR1 MNHEY and CDR2 SMNVEV (reference sequence). The CDR3 sequence: CASRTEVRAFF. The CDR3 coding sequence is TGTGCCAGCAGGACGGAGGTGAGGGCTTTCTTT.

This chain uses TRBV24-1 with TRBJ1-2; weak D call: TRBD1 (6 bases). Trimming removed 4 bases from V and 6 bases from J, with 17 bases in between. The germline gives CDR1 KGHDR, CDR2 SFDVKD. This CDR3 region has 15 residues. The CDR3 DNA reads as TGTGCCACCAGTGACCAGCGGGGGGGGGCAAATGGCTACACCTTC. This encodes CATSDQRGGANGYTF.

Details on this clone: A much more abundant neighbour one base away suggests this may be a read error. The rearrangement joins TRBV2 to TRBJ1-5, with 8 bases lining up with TRBD1. This CDR3 has 15 residues. Trimming took 8 bases from V and 4 from J; bases not matched to a gene: 10. Germline values: CDR1 SNHLY, CDR2 FYNNEI. The CDR3 loop is CASCYAGGANQPQHF. DNA for the CDR3: TGTGCCAGCTGTTACGCAGGGGGCGCTAATCAGCCCCAGCATTTT. The full variable domain, its missing parts supplied by reference TRBV2 and TRBJ1-5, is EPEVTQTPSHQVTQMGQEVILRCVPISNHLYFYWYRQILGQKVEFLVSFYNNEISEKSEIFDDQFSVERPDGSNFTLKIRSTKLEDSAMYFCASCYAGGANQPQHFGDGTRLSIL.